A selection of T cell receptor beta chains follows, all from one sample in a study of blood T cell repertoires in COVID-19. Clones were read by immunoSEQ multiplex PCR, and TCRdb kept only the in-frame ones, dropping some. The sample consists of some 250,000 clones, roughly 86% of them appearing once. What was sequenced was peripheral blood. The receptors were gathered from a human donor in a cohort sampled during active COVID-19. The CDR3 runs from the conserved cysteine through the conserved F or W. The D gene is left open where the match is weak. Clone size is shown for a subset of rows, as once, few, many or a class of expanded clone.

clone size	V gene	J gene	D gene	CDR3 protein	CDR3 DNA
-	TRBV4-2	TRBJ2-7	TRBD2	CASSQEVTSGTYEQYF	TGTGCCAGCAGCCAAGAAGTGACTAGCGGAACCTACGAGCAGTACTTC
-	TRBV11-2	TRBJ2-1	TRBD2	CAGGVSGRVNEQFF	TGTGCCGGGGGTGTTAGCGGGAGAGTGAATGAGCAGTTCTTC
many	TRBV2	TRBJ2-5	TRBD2	CASSDGGGDRRKTQYF	TGTGCCAGCAGTGATGGCGGGGGGGATCGGAGAAAGACCCAGTACTTC
-	TRBV30	TRBJ2-3	TRBD1	CAWTNPGDRGRDTQYF	TGTGCCTGGACCAACCCGGGGGACAGGGGGCGCGATACGCAGTATTTT
once	TRBV7-2	TRBJ1-2	TRBD1	CASSFGTGQSYGYTF	TGTGCCAGCAGCTTCGGAACGGGACAGAGTTATGGCTACACCTTC
-	TRBV4-3	TRBJ2-1	TRBD2	CASSQRGLAGESSYNEQFF	TGCGCCAGCAGCCAACGGGGACTAGCGGGGGAAAGCTCCTACAATGAGCAGTTCTTC
-	TRBV11-2	TRBJ2-7	TRBD1	CASSTIRTGPRRSYEQYF	TGTGCCAGCAGCACAATACGGACAGGACCGAGGAGATCCTACGAGCAGTACTTC
-	TRBV5-6	TRBJ2-6	-	CASSAGRSSGANVLTF	TGTGCCAGCAGTGCGGGACGTAGCTCTGGGGCCAACGTCCTGACTTTC
-	TRBV7-9	TRBJ2-7	TRBD2	CASSLGLAGVPEQYF	TGTGCCAGCAGCTTGGGACTAGCGGGAGTCCCCGAGCAGTACTTC
-	TRBV19	TRBJ1-2	-	CASSIDREWGYGYTF	TGTGCCAGTAGTATAGATCGGGAATGGGGCTATGGCTACACCTTC
-	TRBV4-3	TRBJ1-2	TRBD1	CASSEGQASTNYGYTF	TGCGCCAGCAGCGAGGGACAGGCGTCTACTAACTATGGCTACACCTTC
-	TRBV2	TRBJ1-6	TRBD1	CASRLGQGRSPLHF	TGTGCCAGCAGACTGGGACAGGGGCGATCACCCCTCCACTTT
few	TRBV28	TRBJ1-1	-	CASSFFAGTPWPTGKAFF	TGTGCCAGCAGTTTTTTCGCCGGGACACCGTGGCCCACCGGCAAAGCTTTCTTT
-	TRBV15	TRBJ1-5	-	CATSRDPLADQPQHF	TGTGCCACCAGCAGAGATCCCCTGGCGGATCAGCCCCAGCATTTT
-	TRBV6-2/TRBV6-3	TRBJ1-2	TRBD1	CASSLGQGDVGGYTF	TGTGCCAGCAGTCTTGGACAGGGTGACGTCGGTGGCTACACCTTC
-	TRBV2	TRBJ1-2	TRBD1	CASSETGTGLPGVGYTF	TGTGCCAGCAGTGAAACCGGGACAGGTCTACCAGGGGTGGGCTACACCTTC
-	TRBV10-3	TRBJ1-2	TRBD1	CAISDPSRDRRRDNYGYTF	TGTGCCATCAGTGATCCGTCCCGGGACAGGAGACGAGATAACTATGGCTACACCTTC
-	TRBV28	TRBJ2-5	TRBD2	CASSSASGNQETQYF	TGTGCCAGCAGTTCAGCTAGCGGGAACCAAGAGACCCAGTACTTC
-	TRBV18	TRBJ2-7	-	CASSPALSNSYEQYF	TGTGCCAGCTCACCAGCACTTTCCAACTCCTACGAGCAGTACTTC
-	TRBV15	TRBJ2-7	-	CATSRDGGVTYEQYF	TGTGCCACCAGCAGAGATGGCGGGGTTACCTACGAGCAGTACTTC
-	TRBV5-4	TRBJ1-5	TRBD1	CASSNQGAQPQHF	TGTGCCAGCAGCAACCAGGGGGCACAGCCCCAGCATTTT
-	TRBV4-1	TRBJ2-7	-	CASSREATLGFEQYF	TGCGCCAGCAGCCGAGAAGCTACCCTAGGATTCGAGCAGTACTTC
-	TRBV19	TRBJ2-7	TRBD2	CASSIVAGVYEQYF	TGTGCCAGTAGTATAGTAGCGGGGGTCTACGAGCAGTACTTC
-	TRBV6-2/TRBV6-3	TRBJ1-6	-	CASRPLTGSSYNSPLHF	TGTGCCAGCAGACCTTTAACAGGGAGCTCCTATAATTCACCCCTCCACTTT
-	TRBV30	TRBJ1-1	TRBD1	CAWSPTGGWWRTEAFF	TGTGCCTGGAGCCCTACAGGGGGGTGGTGGCGCACTGAAGCTTTCTTT
-	TRBV5-6	TRBJ2-1	TRBD1	CASSSIQGASYNEQFF	TGTGCCAGCAGCTCGATACAGGGGGCGTCCTACAATGAGCAGTTCTTC
-	TRBV18	TRBJ1-2	TRBD1	CASSTGVYGYTF	TGTGCCAGCTCAACAGGGGTTTATGGCTACACCTTC
once	TRBV4-3	TRBJ2-7	-	CASSQDSGEGYEQYF	TGCGCCAGCAGCCAAGACTCAGGGGAGGGCTACGAGCAGTACTTC
-	TRBV4-2	TRBJ2-7	TRBD2	CASSQVSGSSYEQYF	TGTGCCAGCAGCCAAGTTAGCGGGAGCTCCTACGAGCAGTACTTC
-	TRBV19	TRBJ1-1	-	CASSTRGSEAFF	TGTGCCAGTAGTACCAGGGGCTCTGAAGCTTTCTTT
-	TRBV19	TRBJ1-5	TRBD1	CASSLDGSGGGQPQHF	TGTGCCAGTAGTCTGGACGGTTCAGGGGGCGGTCAGCCCCAGCATTTT
few	TRBV12-3/TRBV12-4	TRBJ1-5	-	CASSLGAGQPQHF	TGTGCCAGCAGTTTAGGGGCGGGGCAGCCCCAGCATTTT
-	TRBV5-1	TRBJ1-2	-	CASSLAGVSNYGYTF	TGCGCCAGCAGCTTGGCAGGGGTGTCTAACTATGGCTACACCTTC
-	TRBV5-5	TRBJ2-2	TRBD2	CASSTLADTGELFF	TGTGCCAGCAGCACCCTAGCGGACACCGGGGAGCTGTTTTTT
-	TRBV28	TRBJ1-2	-	CASSSYRVDYGYTF	TGTGCCAGCAGTTCGTACAGGGTTGACTATGGCTACACCTTC
-	TRBV4-1	TRBJ2-7	-	CASSPLVGGDEQYF	TGCGCCAGCAGCCCCCTAGTGGGGGGAGATGAGCAGTACTTC
-	TRBV7-2	TRBJ1-6	TRBD1	CASSPGQSNSPLHF	TGTGCCAGCAGCCCGGGACAGAGTAATTCACCCCTCCACTTT
-	TRBV15	TRBJ1-2	-	CATSRAGYGYTF	TGTGCCACCAGCAGAGCGGGCTATGGCTACACCTTC
few	TRBV10-1	TRBJ2-1	TRBD2	CASSSLAGTEQFF	TGCGCCAGCAGTTCACTAGCGGGGACTGAGCAGTTCTTC
-	TRBV13	TRBJ1-6	-	CASSSGTYSPLHF	TGTGCCAGCAGTAGCGGGACGTATTCACCCCTCCACTTT